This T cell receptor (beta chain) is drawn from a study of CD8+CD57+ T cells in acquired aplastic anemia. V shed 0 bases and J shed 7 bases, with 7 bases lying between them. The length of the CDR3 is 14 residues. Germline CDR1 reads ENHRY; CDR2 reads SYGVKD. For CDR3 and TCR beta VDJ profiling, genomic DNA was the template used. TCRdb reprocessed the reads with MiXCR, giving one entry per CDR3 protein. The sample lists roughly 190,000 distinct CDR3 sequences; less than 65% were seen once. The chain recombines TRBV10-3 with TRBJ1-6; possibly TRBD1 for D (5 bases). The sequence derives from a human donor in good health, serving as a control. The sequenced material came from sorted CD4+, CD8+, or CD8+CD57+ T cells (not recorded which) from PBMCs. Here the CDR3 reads CAISESWGNSPLHF. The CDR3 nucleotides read TGTGCCATCAGTGAGTCCTGGGGGAATTCACCCCTCCACTTT.